This TCR beta chain is drawn from a study of regulatory T cells in long-lasting Graves disease. The time point denotes: newly diagnosed GD, antithyroid drugs for less than 3 months. With RNA extracted from PBMCs as input, the TCR library was made. This clonotype was counted at least ten times. Investigators prepared the TCR beta libraries by applying iRepertoire HTBI primers and Arm-PCR of CDR3 regions. Via MiXCR, TCRdb re-called the multiplex PCR reads, giving one row per CDR3 protein. The sample holds around 400,000 distinct CDR3 sequences, around 15% seen once. The starting material was peripheral blood mononuclear cells (PBMCs), obtained at new diagnosis, from a patient treated with antithyroid drugs. This TCR was recovered from a female donor with Graves disease.

DNA of the CDR3: TGTGCCATCAGTGATATAGCGGGAGGGGACGACGAGCAGTACTTC. It is translated as CAISDIAGGDDEQYF. The chain recombines TRBV10-3 with TRBJ2-7; 11 positions agree with TRBD2. J lost 5 bases, V lost 3 bases, and 6 bases had no gene match. In germline, CDR1 is ENHRY, CDR2 SYGVKD. This CDR3 is 15 amino acids long.